This T cell receptor beta chain was recovered during a study of T cell responses to AZD1222 COVID-19 vaccine. Study-wide findings and caveats: Across the whole spike, CD4 TCRs peaked at regions 160-218 and 743-854. Only after the peak T cell response were repertoires sampled. Rises in breadth and depth of Spike-specific TCRs came after two AZD1222 doses.

This CDR3 has 11 residues. V shed 4 bases and J shed 5 bases, with 8 bases lying between them. Germline V gives CDR1 GTSNPN, CDR2 SVGIG (reference sequence). Notes on this clone: What it binds is not known.

Libraries were prepared by immunoSEQ multiplex PCR; TCRdb keeps only in-frame clonotypes and omits some of them. The sample comprises about 200,000 clones, over 85% of which are singletons, and 3.6% rests with the top ten. The receptor comes from an adult who received the MenACWY meningococcal vaccine as a control. This sequence joins TRBV30 and TRBJ1-1; D remains ambiguous. The starting material was peripheral blood, obtained 28 days after the second dose of the MenACWY control vaccine. The DNA for the CDR3 is TGTGCCTGGACCCGGGATACTGAAGCTTTCTTT. The encoded protein is CAWTRDTEAFF.